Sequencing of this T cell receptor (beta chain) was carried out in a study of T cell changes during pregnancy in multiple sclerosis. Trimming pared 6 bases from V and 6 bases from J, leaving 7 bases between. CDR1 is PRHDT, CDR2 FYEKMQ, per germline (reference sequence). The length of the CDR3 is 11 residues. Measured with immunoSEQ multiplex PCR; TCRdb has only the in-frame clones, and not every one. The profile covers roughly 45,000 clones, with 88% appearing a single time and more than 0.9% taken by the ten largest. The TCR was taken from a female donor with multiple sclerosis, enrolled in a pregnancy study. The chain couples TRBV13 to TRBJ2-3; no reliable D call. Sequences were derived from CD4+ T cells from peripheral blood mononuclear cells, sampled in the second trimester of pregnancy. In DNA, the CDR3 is TGTGCCAGCAGTTCCGGGGATACGCAGTATTTT. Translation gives CASSSGDTQYF.